This T cell receptor beta chain is from a study of blood T cell repertoires in COVID-19. In the study overall: COVID-19 samples collected from the United States, Italy and Spain covered acute and convalescent phases. T cells, B-cell-depleted T cells, or PBMCs supplied cDNA or gDNA.

Adults between about 18 and 95 years of age took part from fewer than 30 US areas. Trimming took 0 bases from V and 0 from J; bases not matched to a gene: 14. The CDR3 sequence is 19 residues long. Germline lookup yields CDR1 LGHNA and CDR2 YSLEER. In the original analysis: Amplification of reference gene primers was used by the study to estimate nucleated cell counts. Some clones are missing from TCRdb's copy, which holds only in-frame ones; the method was immunoSEQ multiplex PCR. The D gene and trimming were derived from the DNA, and the V and J assignments and clone size from that table. The sample lists approximately 81,000 clones, 80% to 90% occurring once.

The origin of this receptor is a woman aged 45-60 years with acute COVID-19. J is TRBJ2-7 and V is TRBV4-3; 7 bases are shared with TRBD1. The sequenced material came from PBMCs or T cells enriched from blood (not recorded which). For the CDR3, the DNA is TGCGCCAGCAGCCAAGATGGGACAGTGCCTTCCTCGAGCTCCTACGAGCAGTACTTC. It translates to CASSQDGTVPSSSSYEQYF.